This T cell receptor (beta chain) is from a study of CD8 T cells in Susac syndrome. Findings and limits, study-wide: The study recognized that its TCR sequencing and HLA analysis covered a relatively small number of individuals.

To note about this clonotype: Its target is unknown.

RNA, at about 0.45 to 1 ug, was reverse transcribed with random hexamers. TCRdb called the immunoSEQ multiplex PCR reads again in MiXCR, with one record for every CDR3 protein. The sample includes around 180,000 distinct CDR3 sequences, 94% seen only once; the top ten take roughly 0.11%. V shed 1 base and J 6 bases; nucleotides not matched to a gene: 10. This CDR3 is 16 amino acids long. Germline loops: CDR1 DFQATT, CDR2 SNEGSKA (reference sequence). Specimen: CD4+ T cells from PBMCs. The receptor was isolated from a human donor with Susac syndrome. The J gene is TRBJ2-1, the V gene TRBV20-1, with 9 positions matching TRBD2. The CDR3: CSARVVSSGDSNEQFF. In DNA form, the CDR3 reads TGCAGTGCTAGAGTCGTATCTAGCGGGGACTCCAATGAGCAGTTCTTC.